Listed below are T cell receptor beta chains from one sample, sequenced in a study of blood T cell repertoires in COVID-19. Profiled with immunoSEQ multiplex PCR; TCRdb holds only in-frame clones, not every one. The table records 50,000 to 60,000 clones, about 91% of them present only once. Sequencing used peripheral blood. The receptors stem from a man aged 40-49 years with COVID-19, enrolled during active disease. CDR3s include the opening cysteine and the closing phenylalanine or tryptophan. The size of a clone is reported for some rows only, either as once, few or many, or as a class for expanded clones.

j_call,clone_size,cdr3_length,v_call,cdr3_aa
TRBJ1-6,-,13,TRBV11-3,CASSLQTGSPLHF
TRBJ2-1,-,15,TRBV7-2,CASSLSTAAYNEQFF
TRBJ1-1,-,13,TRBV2,CASSGGRQLEAFF
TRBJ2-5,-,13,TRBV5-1,CASTTGGGETQYF
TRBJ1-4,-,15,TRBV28,CASSLFRDRDEKLFF
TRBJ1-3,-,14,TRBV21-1,CASSEGTGGNTIYF
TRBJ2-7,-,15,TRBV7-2,CASSLEYGSSYEQYF
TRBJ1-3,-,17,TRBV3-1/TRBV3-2,CASSQAPGLLSGNTIYF
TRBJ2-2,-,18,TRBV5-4,CASSSSGTSGGGTGELFF
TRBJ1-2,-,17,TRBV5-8,CASSLESWVTGVGGNTF
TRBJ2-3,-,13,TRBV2,CASSPQGTDTQYF
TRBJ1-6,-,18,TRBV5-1,CASSLAGWDRANNSPLHF
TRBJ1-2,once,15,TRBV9,CASSVEEGTNYGYTF
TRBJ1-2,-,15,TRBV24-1,CATSDSGGFDYGYTF
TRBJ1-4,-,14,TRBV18,CASSQTATNEKLFF
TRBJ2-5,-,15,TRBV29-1,CSVEGRAGSPETQYF
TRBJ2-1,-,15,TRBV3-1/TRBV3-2,CASSIGTSGRNEQFF
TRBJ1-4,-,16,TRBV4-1,CASSHPVRDRDEKLFF
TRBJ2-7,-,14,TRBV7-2,CASSLLTGTYEQYF
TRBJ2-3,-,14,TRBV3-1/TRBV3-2,CASSLGLAADTQYF
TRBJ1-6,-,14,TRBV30,CARANRGQNSPLHF
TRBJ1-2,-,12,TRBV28,CASSLNSGGYTF
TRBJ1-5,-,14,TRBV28,CASSSGQGLQPQHF
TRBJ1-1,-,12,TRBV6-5,CASRHGITEAFF
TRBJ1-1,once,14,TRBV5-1,CASSTYAGQPEAFF
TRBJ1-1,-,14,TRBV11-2,CASSLGVRGLGAFF